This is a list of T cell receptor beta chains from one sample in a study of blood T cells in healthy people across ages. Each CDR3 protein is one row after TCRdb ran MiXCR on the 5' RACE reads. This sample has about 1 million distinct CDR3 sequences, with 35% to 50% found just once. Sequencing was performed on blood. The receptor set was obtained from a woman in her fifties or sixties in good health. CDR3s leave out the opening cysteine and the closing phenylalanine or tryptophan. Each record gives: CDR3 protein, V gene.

CDR3aa: ATGLLAKNIQY; v_gene: TRBV28
CDR3aa: ASSGTGSEKLF; v_gene: TRBV25-1
CDR3aa: ASSERVSGEKLF; v_gene: TRBV10-2
CDR3aa: ASSYSGTRRTDTQY; v_gene: TRBV6-5
CDR3aa: SARDPASGGSTDTQY; v_gene: TRBV20-1
CDR3aa: ASSMDHSYNEQF; v_gene: TRBV28
CDR3aa: ASNQDLAGGTKETQY; v_gene: TRBV3-1
CDR3aa: ASSSPTSPTDTQY; v_gene: TRBV27
CDR3aa: ASSIGQGPTDTQY; v_gene: TRBV27
CDR3aa: ATSRVLGVGTDTQY; v_gene: TRBV15
CDR3aa: ASWNRVSGYT; v_gene: TRBV6-5
CDR3aa: ASSWDTLNTEAF; v_gene: TRBV7-2
CDR3aa: SAKAGQRYENIQY; v_gene: TRBV20-1
CDR3aa: SVAGGQGGSYEQY; v_gene: TRBV29-1
CDR3aa: ASSLGLSETQY; v_gene: TRBV7-2
CDR3aa: ASTAGAGNTIY; v_gene: TRBV7-3
CDR3aa: ASSSGDHSKETQY; v_gene: TRBV5-1
CDR3aa: ASSPEGRDEQF; v_gene: TRBV13
CDR3aa: ASRLAGGPYNEQY; v_gene: TRBV12-3/TRBV12-4
CDR3aa: ASLTGGSSEAF; v_gene: TRBV2
CDR3aa: SARVLGLAGDTQY; v_gene: TRBV20-1
CDR3aa: ASSLDPAGIYEQY; v_gene: TRBV11-3
CDR3aa: ASSTEDRSTSTDTQY; v_gene: TRBV12-3/TRBV12-4
CDR3aa: SATERQGGPGDTQY; v_gene: TRBV20-1
CDR3aa: ASSPGLAGVGYNEQY; v_gene: TRBV5-1
CDR3aa: ASSSRTSGRAHEQY; v_gene: TRBV13
CDR3aa: ASSLNRINEKLF; v_gene: TRBV11-2
CDR3aa: ASSPGQGRGEQF; v_gene: TRBV12-3/TRBV12-4
CDR3aa: ASSEFKGATDTQY; v_gene: TRBV25-1
CDR3aa: ASSLGVASGTLYEQY; v_gene: TRBV5-5
CDR3aa: SARRQGRSGEQY; v_gene: TRBV20-1
CDR3aa: SASVPGRGSDEQY; v_gene: TRBV20-1
CDR3aa: ATSRDGNGRTDTQY; v_gene: TRBV15
CDR3aa: ASTPTSGSHNEQF; v_gene: TRBV28
CDR3aa: ASTPGGHNEQF; v_gene: TRBV5-1
CDR3aa: ASARQGATDTQY; v_gene: TRBV6-4